Below, 25 T cell receptor beta chains from the same sample are listed, as sequenced in a study of T cells in women clearing cervical HPV infection. The protocol was immunoSEQ multiplex PCR, while the TCRdb copy is restricted to in-frame clones and leaves out a portion. The sample includes 20,000 to 25,000 clones. Sequencing input: blood buffy coat. These receptors originate from a woman aged 18 to 69 with a cervical HPV16 infection that either progressed to CIN3+ or cleared (not recorded which).

Worth noting for this clone: The sequenced fragment ends 3 residues before the CDR3 boundary, so the rest is inferred from the germline J gene. In the same sample, other DNA sequences code for this CDR3. The chain combines TRBV5-1 with TRBJ1-4, with 9 bases aligning to TRBD1. The CDR3 covers 13 residues. V lost 4 bases, J lost 8 bases, and 3 bases stayed unmatched. Germline V gives CDR1 SGHRS, CDR2 YFSETQ. The CDR3 bases that were read are TGCGCCAGCAGCGGGACAGGGTCCGAAAAA. Translating gives CASSGTGSEK. The complete CDR3 reads CASSGTGSEKLFF.

Details on this clone: The read halts 3 residues ahead of the CDR3 end, with the missing end drawn from the germline J gene. The rearrangement uses TRBV7-9 and TRBJ2-1; 10 bases are shared with TRBD2. CDR1 and CDR2 (germline): SEHNR, FQNEAQ (reference sequence). The V gene end was trimmed by 5 bases and the J gene end by 7 bases; junction bases not matched to a gene: 8. This CDR3 comprises 15 residues. This CDR3 reads CASSRKRGGWNEQFF. The CDR3 DNA, read in part, is TGTGCCAGCAGCCGGAAGCGGGGGGGCTGGAATGAG. Full variable domain (missing parts from reference TRBV7-9 and TRBJ2-1): DTGVSQNPRHKITKRGQNVTFRCDPISEHNRLYWYRQTLGQGPEFLTYFQNEAQLEKSRLLSDRFSAERPKGSFSTLEIQRTEQGDSAMYLCASSRKRGGWNEQFFGPGTRLTVL.

The sequenced part of the CDR3 DNA is TGTGCCAGCAGTGAAAGGGGGTATAAGGGC. Encoded protein: CASSERGYKG. The entire CDR3 is CASSERGYKGYTF. V and J are TRBV6-1 and TRBJ1-2, with a weak D call TRBD1 (6 bases). From the germline J gene comes the end of the CDR3, since the read stops 3 residues before it. This CDR3 region has 13 residues. Germline V gene data show CDR1 as MNHNS and CDR2 as SASEGT.

Comment on this clone: With the read ending 3 residues before the CDR3 end, the germline J gene is used to fill in that end. The chain joins TRBV7-3 to TRBJ2-2; possibly TRBD1 for D (6 bases). Germline V CDR1 and CDR2: SGHTA, FQGTGA. The CDR3 sequence is 16 residues long. CDR3 loop: CASSLNSGTSNSPLFF. Partial CDR3 DNA: TGTGCCAGCAGCCTGAATTCCGGGACAAGCAATTCACCG. The full variable domain, completed using reference TRBV7-3 and TRBJ2-2, is GAGVSQTPSNKVTEKGKYVELRCDPISGHTALYWYRQSLGQGPEFLIYFQGTGAADDSGLPNDRFFAVRPEGSVSTLKIQRTERGDSAVYLCASSLNSGTSNSPLFFGEGSRLTVL.

About this clone itself: The CDR3 end lies 3 residues beyond the end of the read and is filled in from the germline J gene. The gene calls are TRBV29-1 and TRBJ2-1, with 9 bases fitting TRBD1. The CDR3 runs to 14 residues. Germline CDR1 reads SQVTM; CDR2 reads ANQGSEA. J was trimmed by 6 bases and V by 6 bases; bases with no gene match: 9. The covered CDR3 bases are TGCAGCGTAGGGGGGGGACAGGGACTCAATGAG. Translating it yields CSVGGGQGLNE. Given in full, the CDR3 is CSVGGGQGLNEQFF.

A remark on this clone: The sequenced fragment ends 3 residues before the CDR3 boundary, so the rest is inferred from the germline J gene. This same CDR3 is encoded by further DNA sequences in the sample. The V call is TRBV20-1, the J call TRBJ1-3, with TRBD1 matching over 10 bases. The CDR3 extends over 15 amino acids. V shed 4 bases and J 6 bases; nucleotides not matched to a gene: 9. CDR1 and CDR2 from the germline V gene are DFQATT and SNEGSKA (reference sequence). The CDR3 loop is CSAIPLTGGKNTIYF. The sequenced part of the CDR3 DNA is TGCAGTGCTATACCATTGACAGGGGGCAAAAACACC.

As for this clone: With the read ending 3 residues before the CDR3 end, the germline J gene is used to fill in that end. The V gene is TRBV7-3, the J gene TRBJ2-7, with D perhaps matching TRBD2 (5 bases). Trimming pared 5 bases from V and 3 bases from J, leaving 17 bases between. This CDR3 spans 15 amino acids. Per the germline V gene, CDR1 is SGHTA and CDR2 is FQGTGA. The sequenced part of the CDR3 DNA is TGTGCCAGCAGCCCTAACCGGGCGGGTAACTACGAG. Residues: CASSPNRAGNYE. The entire CDR3 protein is CASSPNRAGNYEQYF.

The CDR3 here is CASRIHGGNTEAFF. The DNA read from the CDR3 is TGTGCCAGCAGGATTCACGGCGGGAACACTGAA. This rearrangement joins TRBV28 to TRBJ1-1; D gene uncertain. The read comes to an end 3 residues before the CDR3 does, leaving the germline J gene to fill in the end. V lost 6 bases, J lost 1 base, and 12 bases lay in between. The CDR3 spans 14 residues. Per the germline V gene, CDR1 is MDHEN and CDR2 is SYDVKM. Full variable domain (remainder filled in from reference TRBV28 and TRBJ1-1): DVKVTQSSRYLVKRTGEKVFLECVQDMDHENMFWYRQDPGLGLRLIYFSYDVKMKEKGDIPEGYSVSREKKERFSLILESASTNQTSMYLCASRIHGGNTEAFFGQGTRLTVV.

Comment on this clone: The read stops 3 residues short of the end of the CDR3; the missing end is completed from the germline J gene. The chain couples TRBV5-1 to TRBJ2-3; 8 bases agree with TRBD1. This CDR3 region has 15 residues. CDR1 is SGHRS, CDR2 YFSETQ, per germline. The J segment lost 1 base and the V segment lost 4 bases, leaving 5 bases of the junction unmatched. CDR3 sequence reads: CASSIFRGRTDTQYF. Incomplete CDR3 DNA: TGCGCCAGCAGCATATTCAGGGGGCGCACAGATACG.

Regarding this clone: The read ends 3 residues before the CDR3 terminus; that terminus is restored from the germline J gene. V gene TRBV5-1 combines with J gene TRBJ2-5; D not resolved. The CDR3 is 14 amino acids. Trimming took off 1 base at V and 1 base at J, with 8 bases between the two ends. CDR1 is SGHRS, CDR2 YFSETQ, per germline. The sequenced part of the CDR3 DNA is TGCGCCAGCAGCTTGTTATTGCGCCAAGAGACC. This encodes CASSLLLRQET. The entire CDR3 is CASSLLLRQETQYF.

For this clone: The read falls 3 residues short of the CDR3 end, and the missing part is taken from the germline J gene. This chain links TRBV29-1 with TRBJ2-1; 8 nucleotides align to TRBD2. V was clipped by 1 base and J by 6 bases; unmatched bases: 26. The CDR3 contains 21 residues. Per germline, CDR1 SQVTM and CDR2 ANQGSEA. This chain's CDR3 is CSVEGLAGQGLALLTGNEQFF. The sequenced part of the CDR3 DNA is TGCAGCGTTGAAGGCTTAGCGGGGCAAGGGCTAGCTCTTCTAACAGGCAATGAG.

A word on this clone: Read coverage stops 3 residues before the CDR3 terminus; the germline J gene supplies the remainder. The gene calls are TRBV30 and TRBJ2-3, with no clear D. Germline lookup yields CDR1 GTSNPN and CDR2 SVGIG (reference sequence). This CDR3 is built from 12 residues. The V end lost 2 bases, the J end lost 6 bases, and 9 bases lay between the germline ends. This chain's CDR3 is CAWSLSADTQYF. CDR3 DNA (partial): TGTGCCTGGAGTTTAAGTGCGGATACG.

Regarding this clone: The read ends 3 residues before the CDR3 terminus; that terminus is restored from the germline J gene. The chain recombines TRBV5-1 with TRBJ2-3; 10 nucleotides agree with TRBD2. The ends lost 3 bases at V and 5 bases at J; junction bases unmatched: 6. Germline CDR1 reads SGHRS; CDR2 reads YFSETQ. This CDR3 contains 15 residues. CDR3 DNA, as far as it was read: TGCGCCAGCAGCTGGAGCGGGGGGGCTGTAGATACG. It codes for CASSWSGGAVDT. The whole CDR3 region reads CASSWSGGAVDTQYF.

Comment on this clone: The DNA ends 3 residues before the CDR3 does, and the rest of the CDR3 is filled in from the germline J gene. This sequence joins TRBV7-2 and TRBJ1-2; 7 bases fit TRBD1. The CDR3 sequence is 15 residues long. From germline, CDR1 is SGHTA and CDR2 FQGNSA. The DNA read from the CDR3 is TGTGCCAGCAGCCCGCGGGGACAGAGCTCCTACGAC. Translation: CASSPRGQSSYD. The whole CDR3 protein reads CASSPRGQSSYDYTF.

Turning to this clone: The germline gene is not matched at one end of the junction; a read error may be the cause. With the read ending 3 residues before the CDR3 end, the germline J gene is used to fill in that end. The same CDR3 also results from other DNA sequences found in this sample. This chain joins TRBV5-1 and TRBJ1-3; D gene uncertain. Germline loops: CDR1 SGHRS, CDR2 YFSETQ. The CDR3 is 15 amino acids. The sequenced CDR3 bases are TGCGCCAGCAGCTCAGGACTAGGCTCTGGAAACACG. This translates into CASSSGLGSGNT. The CDR3 as a whole reads CASSSGLGSGNTIYF.

For this clone: The read comes to an end 3 residues before the CDR3 does, leaving the germline J gene to fill in the end. The V gene is TRBV9, the J gene TRBJ1-4; 8 bases are shared with TRBD1. Germline loops: CDR1 SGDLS, CDR2 YYNGEE. The CDR3 extends over 13 amino acids. The sequenced CDR3 bases are TGTGCCAGCAGCCCCACAACAGGGGGGAAA. As protein: CASSPTTGGK. The entire CDR3 protein is CASSPTTGGKLFF. The whole variable domain, filled in from reference TRBV9 and TRBJ1-4, reads DSGVTQTPKHLITATGQRVTLRCSPRSGDLSVYWYQQSLDQGLQFLIQYYNGEERAKGNILERFSAQQFPDLHSELNLSSLELGDSALYFCASSPTTGGKLFFGSGTQLSVL.

The covered CDR3 bases are TGCAGTGCTCCGGGACAGGGTCGCGACATT. This gives the protein CSAPGQGRDI. From start to end, the CDR3 is CSAPGQGRDIQYF. The chain links TRBV20-1 to TRBJ2-4, with 9 bases lining up with TRBD1. The read stops 3 residues short of the end of the CDR3; the missing end is completed from the germline J gene. The CDR3 runs 13 residues. V shed 5 bases and J 8 bases; nucleotides not matched to a gene: 7. Germline V gene lookup returns CDR1 DFQATT and CDR2 SNEGSKA (reference sequence).

Details on this clone: The read halts 3 residues ahead of the CDR3 end, with the missing end drawn from the germline J gene. This sequence joins TRBV4-1 and TRBJ2-6; D unclear. CDR1 and CDR2 (germline): MGHRA, YSYEKL. The CDR3 covers 16 residues. With 1 base removed from V and 1 base from J, the gap between germline ends came to 8 bases. Here the CDR3 reads CASSQAVVSGANVLTF. The sequenced CDR3 bases are TGCGCCAGCAGCCAAGCTGTAGTATCTGGGGCCAACGTC.

For this clone: The CDR3 end lies 3 residues beyond the end of the read and is filled in from the germline J gene. V usage is TRBV30 and J usage is TRBJ1-2, with D hard to call. The CDR3 is 14 residues long. Germline CDR1 and CDR2: GTSNPN and SVGIG (reference sequence). The CDR3 DNA, read in part, is TGTGCCTGGATTGGACTTTCCGGCGCACTAGGC. The encoded protein is CAWIGLSGALG. The entire CDR3 is CAWIGLSGALGYTF.

Remarks on this clone: At one of its ends the junction is not consistent with the germline gene, which may arise from a read error. The CDR3: CASSLAGTGMTQYF. CDR3 DNA (partial): TGTGCTAGCAGCTTAGCCGGGACAGGGATGACG. V gene TRBV7-7 combines with J gene TRBJ2-3; 9 bases match TRBD1. The DNA ends 3 residues before the CDR3 does, and the rest of the CDR3 is filled in from the germline J gene. Germline CDR1 SSHAT, CDR2 FNYEAQ (reference sequence). The CDR3 is 14 amino acids.

Measured by frequency, this clone is medium-sized. The read terminates 3 residues before the CDR3 end, so the remaining end is supplied by the germline J gene. V is TRBV6-2 or TRBV6-3 and J is TRBJ2-2; D ambiguous. The CDR3 runs to 12 residues. Trimming shortened V by 2 bases and J by 5 bases, and 3 bases separated the two germline ends. Germline CDR1 and CDR2: MNHEY and SVGEGT. CDR3 DNA, as far as it was read: TGTGCCAGCAGTTACCCTACCGGGGAG. Amino acids: CASSYPTGE. The entire CDR3 reads CASSYPTGELFF.

On this clone itself: The CDR3 goes on 3 residues after the read ends, and that part is filled in from the germline J gene. The chain employs TRBV7-9 and TRBJ2-4; TRBD2 agrees at 7 bases. The CDR3 is 13 residues long. Germline V gene lookup returns CDR1 SEHNR and CDR2 FQNEAQ (reference sequence). The covered CDR3 bases are TGTGCCAGCAACTGGGGGGGGGACTATGGT. Protein sequence: CASNWGGDYG. The full CDR3 is CASNWGGDYGQYF.

Turning to this clone: The read ends 3 residues early relative to the CDR3; the germline J gene fills the gap. The rearrangement joins TRBV29-1 to TRBJ1-2; 9 bases line up with TRBD1. The CDR3 covers 17 residues. Losses at the gene ends were 2 bases for V and 4 bases for J; bases not matched to a gene: 14. Germline V lookup: CDR1 SQVTM, CDR2 ANQGSEA. The CDR3 region is CSVEKNTGTGTFYGYTF. CDR3 bases read: TGCAGCGTTGAAAAGAACACCGGGACAGGGACGTTCTATGGC.

With respect to this clone: The CDR3 end lies 3 residues beyond the end of the read and is filled in from the germline J gene. The chain combines TRBV28 with TRBJ2-3; D remains ambiguous. This CDR3 contains 11 residues. Between the trimmed V and J ends, which lost 3 bases and 8 bases, there was a span of 6 bases. The germline V gene has CDR1 MDHEN and CDR2 SYDVKM. The DNA read from the CDR3 is TGTGCCAGCAGTTTGGCAGGTACG. Translating gives CASSLAGT. The CDR3 reads in full as CASSLAGTQYF. Filled out from reference TRBV28 and TRBJ2-3, the complete variable domain reads DVKVTQSSRYLVKRTGEKVFLECVQDMDHENMFWYRQDPGLGLRLIYFSYDVKMKEKGDIPEGYSVSREKKERFSLILESASTNQTSMYLCASSLAGTQYFGPGTRLTVL.

Its frequency marks this clone as medium-sized (0.01 to 0.1%). Read coverage stops 3 residues before the CDR3 terminus; the germline J gene supplies the remainder. The rearrangement links TRBV12-3 or TRBV12-4 to TRBJ1-4; the D is unclear. This CDR3 comprises 11 residues. V was clipped by 3 bases and J by 7 bases, with 3 bases between them. CDR3 region: CASSFGEKLFF. The sequenced part of the CDR3 DNA is TGTGCCAGCAGTTTCGGTGAAAAA.